The 27 T cell receptor beta chains below come from one sample, sequenced in a study of memory CD4+ T cells and cytomegalovirus serostatus. Single viable CD3+CD4+CD8-CD45RO+ cells were sorted as the memory CD4+ T cells. Produced via immunoSEQ multiplex PCR; TCRdb's table is partial and in-frame only. The sample lists 45,000 to 70,000 clones, roughly 85% occurring once. Material for sequencing was memory CD4+ T cells from blood. Source of these receptors: an adult in good health and CMV-seronegative. Some clones in this sample may be carry-over from other donors' samples.

The CDR3 nucleotides are TGTGCCAGCAGCTTAGCCGAATTGTCGGGGAGAGAGACCCAGTACTTC. Protein: CASSLAELSGRETQYF. This chain connects TRBV7-2 to TRBJ2-5; TRBD2 might be the D (5 bases). The CDR3 has 16 amino acids. CDR1 and CDR2 (germline): SGHTA, FQGNSA. V was trimmed by 0 bases and J by 4 bases, leaving 15 bases between them.

V gene TRBV12-2 combines with J gene TRBJ1-2; the D call of TRBD1 is as the table states it, not checked on the DNA. TRBV12-2 is listed as a pseudogene. The CDR3 runs 19 residues. CDR3 sequence (DNA): TGTGCAAGTCGCTTAGGCCGCAGATGGGGACAGGGGGAACTCTATGGCTACACCTTC. Amino acids: CASRLGRRWGQGELYGYTF.

J is TRBJ1-2 and V is TRBV4-3; 8 nucleotides align to TRBD1. Per germline, CDR1 LGHNA and CDR2 YSLEER. Trimming removed 1 base from V and 5 bases from J; junction bases left unmatched: 6. The CDR3 consists of 15 residues. CDR3 DNA sequence: TGCGCCAGCAGCCAAGCCTTGGACAGGGAGTATGGCTACACCTTC. Translating gives CASSQALDREYGYTF.

The J gene is TRBJ2-6, the V gene TRBV28, with D perhaps matching TRBD1 (5 bases). Looked up from germline, CDR1 is MDHEN and CDR2 is SYDVKM. The CDR3 length is 15 residues. The germline V and J ends were trimmed by 6 bases and 0 bases, with 9 bases remaining between them. The CDR3 is CASSRQISGANVLTF. The CDR3 coding sequence is TGTGCCAGCAGCCGACAGATCTCTGGGGCCAACGTCCTGACTTTC.

This clone was picked up a small number of times. The V call is TRBV11-3, the J call TRBJ2-1; D not certain. Trimming took 0 bases from V and 9 from J, leaving 9 bases between them. Germline V lookup: CDR1 SGHNT, CDR2 YENEEA. The CDR3 loop spans 13 amino acids. This chain's CDR3 is CASSLERSGEQFF. DNA of the CDR3: TGTGCCAGCAGCTTAGAGAGGAGTGGTGAGCAGTTCTTC.

This clone came up a few times. The chain is built from TRBV5-1 and TRBJ2-7, with D uncertain. This CDR3 comprises 13 residues. With 4 bases removed from V and 6 bases from J, the gap between germline ends came to 14 bases. Germline CDR1 is SGHRS and CDR2 is YFSETQ. CDR3 region: CASSPDGRGEQYF. The CDR3 nucleotides read TGCGCCAGCAGCCCGGACGGCCGAGGCGAGCAGTACTTC.

To note about this clone: The sample holds other DNA sequences that translate to the same CDR3. This chain uses TRBV2 with TRBJ2-3, with D perhaps TRBD2 (6 bases). This CDR3 is 15 amino acids long. Deletions cut 4 bases from V and 0 bases from J, with 11 bases between. Per the germline V gene, CDR1 is SNHLY and CDR2 is FYNNEI. CDR3 protein: CASSAGGTSTDTQYF. Written as DNA, the CDR3 is TGTGCCAGCAGTGCTGGCGGGACGAGCACAGATACGCAGTATTTT.

The J gene is TRBJ2-7, the V gene TRBV27; possibly TRBD1 for D (6 bases). The CDR3 contains 15 residues. Germline values: CDR1 MNHEY, CDR2 SMNVEV (reference sequence). V was cut by 5 bases and J by 3 bases, with 17 bases left in between. CDR3 coding DNA: TGTGCCAGCAGTGACCCCTGGGGCAGGGGCTACGAGCAGTACTTC. Its protein product is CASSDPWGRGYEQYF.

The V gene is TRBV7-2, the J gene TRBJ2-1; 7 positions agree with TRBD2. This CDR3 has 15 amino acids. J was trimmed by 6 bases and V by 7 bases; bases with no gene match: 12. CDR1 is SGHTA, CDR2 FQGNSA, per germline. CDR3 protein: CASTPGTTRGNEQFF. DNA for the CDR3: TGTGCCAGCACCCCAGGGACTACGAGGGGCAATGAGCAGTTCTTC.

The chain recombines TRBV25-1 with TRBJ1-1, with TRBD1 identical over 10 bases. Germline values: CDR1 MGHDK, CDR2 SYGVNS. The CDR3 spans 14 residues. Trimming removed 2 bases from V and 5 bases from J; junction bases left unmatched: 2. CDR3: CASSEDRGLTEAFF. The CDR3 region has the DNA TGTGCCAGCAGTGAAGACAGGGGGCTGACTGAAGCTTTCTTT.

The chain joins TRBV30 to TRBJ2-3, with 12 bases lining up with TRBD2. Germline-derived CDR1 and CDR2 are GTSNPN and SVGIG (reference sequence). The CDR3 totals 15 residues. Trimming at V came to 1 base and at J to 4 bases, leaving 3 bases not matched to a gene. CDR3 sequence: CAWSAGLAGSDTQYF. The CDR3 DNA reads TGTGCCTGGAGTGCGGGACTAGCGGGTTCAGATACGCAGTATTTT.

The chain uses TRBV6-6 and TRBJ1-3; a weak D match, TRBD1 (5 bases). Looked up from germline, CDR1 is MNHNY and CDR2 is SVGAGI (reference sequence). There are 12 residues in the CDR3. Trimming removed 5 bases from V and 11 bases from J, with 13 bases in between. The CDR3 nucleotides read TGTGCCAGCAGTGGGGGAGGGGAGTCCATATATTTT. Protein sequence: CASSGGGESIYF.

The J gene is TRBJ2-7, the V gene TRBV19, with TRBD2 matching 10 bases. CDR1 LNHDA and CDR2 SQIVND come from the germline V gene (reference sequence). J lost 0 bases, V lost 4 bases, and 3 bases had no gene match. The CDR3 has 15 residues. CDR3 in DNA: TGTGCCAGTAGTACCCGGACTAGCGGCTCCTACGAGCAGTACTTC. Translation gives CASSTRTSGSYEQYF.

CDR3 sequence reads: CAISTGSEKLFF. In DNA, the CDR3 is TGTGCCATCAGTACAGGGAGTGAAAAACTGTTTTTT. The chain combines TRBV10-3 with TRBJ1-4; D may be TRBD1 (6 bases). V was pared by 5 bases and J by 7 bases, with 8 bases between. Germline lookup yields CDR1 ENHRY and CDR2 SYGVKD. This CDR3 spans 12 amino acids.

A single count supports this clone. The chain carries TRBV6-5 and TRBJ1-6; 9 bases match TRBD1. The CDR3 length is 14 residues. V was pared by 4 bases and J by 5 bases, with 0 bases of the junction left unmatched. The germline V gene encodes CDR1 MNHEY and CDR2 SVGAGI. The CDR3 bases are TGTGCCAGCAGTTGGACAGGGGATAATTCACCCCTCCACTTT. Translated: CASSWTGDNSPLHF.

The chain joins TRBV28 to TRBJ2-7; no firm D call. The germline V gene encodes CDR1 MDHEN and CDR2 SYDVKM. V shed 4 bases and J shed 6 bases, with 10 bases lying between them. This CDR3 spans 12 amino acids. CDR3 protein: CASSSQQTEQYF. CDR3 coding DNA: TGTGCCAGCAGTTCCCAACAGACCGAGCAGTACTTC.

This chain uses TRBV7-2 with TRBJ2-5; D perhaps matches TRBD1 (6 bases). In germline, CDR1 is SGHTA, CDR2 FQGNSA. The CDR3 sequence is 13 residues long. V was pared by 4 bases and J by 2 bases, with 8 bases between. CDR3 loop: CASSSGQQETQYF. The CDR3 bases are TGTGCCAGCAGCTCAGGACAGCAAGAGACCCAGTACTTC.

The chain employs TRBV6-1 and TRBJ1-2, with D possibly being TRBD1 (5 bases). The ends were cut back, 10 bases at V and 3 bases at J, with 15 bases in the middle. Germline CDR1 reads MNHNS; CDR2 reads SASEGT. The CDR3 loop spans 13 amino acids. CDR3 amino acids: CATQRAQDYGYTF. The CDR3 DNA follows: TGTGCCACCCAACGGGCACAGGACTATGGCTACACCTTC.

The gene calls are TRBV6-5 and TRBJ1-3; D unclear. CDR1 and CDR2 from the germline V gene are MNHEY and SVGAGI. This CDR3 comprises 11 residues. Trimming removed 2 bases at V and 12 bases at J, with 8 bases between. The CDR3: CASSYGVNIYF. CDR3 bases: TGTGCCAGCAGTTACGGGGTCAACATATATTTT.

A few counts support this clone. The V call is TRBV7-2, the J call TRBJ1-2, with 7 bases identical to TRBD1. The CDR3 runs 15 residues. The germline V gene encodes CDR1 SGHTA and CDR2 FQGNSA. With 5 bases clipped from V and 4 bases from J, the junction kept 10 bases outside the gene matches. The CDR3 coding sequence is TGTGCCAGCAGCCCCCGACAGGGCCCTCTCTATGGCTACACCTTC. Protein: CASSPRQGPLYGYTF. Filled out from reference TRBV7-2 and TRBJ1-2, the complete variable domain reads GAGVSQSPSNKVTEKGKDVELRCDPISGHTALYWYRQSLGQGLEFLIYFQGNSAPDKSGLPSDRFSAERTGGSVSTLTIQRTQQEDSAVYLCASSPRQGPLYGYTFGSGTRLTVV.

The chain links TRBV9 to TRBJ1-5; D perhaps matches TRBD1 (5 bases). Trimming removed 4 bases from V and 1 base from J, with 15 bases in between. The CDR3 loop spans 16 amino acids. Germline V CDR1 and CDR2: SGDLS, YYNGEE. In DNA form, the CDR3 reads TGTGCCAGCAGCTCCCGGGGGTTAAACAGCAATCAGCCCCAGCATTTT. Translation gives CASSSRGLNSNQPQHF.

CDR3 residues: CASRKSASGNYEQYF. As DNA, the CDR3 is TGTGCCAGTAGAAAATCGGCTAGCGGGAACTACGAGCAGTACTTC. The chain joins TRBV19 to TRBJ2-7, with 9 bases matching TRBD2. The CDR3 extends over 15 amino acids. Germline V CDR1 and CDR2: LNHDA, SQIVND (reference sequence). After removal of 6 bases from V and 3 bases from J, the junction contained 9 bases not matched to a gene.

V usage is TRBV28 and J usage is TRBJ2-1; a weak D match, TRBD2 (6 bases). The V end lost 0 bases, the J end lost 1 base, and 7 bases lay between the germline ends. The CDR3 contains 15 residues. From germline, CDR1 is MDHEN and CDR2 SYDVKM. CDR3 sequence reads: CASSLWEGSYNEQFF. Here the CDR3 DNA reads TGTGCCAGCAGTTTATGGGAGGGGTCCTACAATGAGCAGTTCTTC.

The V call is TRBV6-6, the J call TRBJ1-5; weak D call: TRBD1 (6 bases). Trimming took 7 bases from V and 4 from J, leaving 11 bases between them. The CDR3 extends over 13 amino acids. Looked up from germline, CDR1 is MNHNY and CDR2 is SVGAGI (reference sequence). For the CDR3, the DNA is TGTGCCAGCACCCCCACAGGGAATCAGCCCCAGCATTTT. Translation gives CASTPTGNQPQHF.

The chain uses TRBV5-1 and TRBJ2-3; the match to TRBD2 covers 8 bases. Losses at the gene ends were 2 bases for V and 0 bases for J; bases not matched to a gene: 5. There are 16 residues in the CDR3. Germline CDR1 reads SGHRS; CDR2 reads YFSETQ. CDR3 in DNA: TGCGCCAGCAGCTTACTCGGGACTAGGAGCACAGATACGCAGTATTTT. As protein: CASSLLGTRSTDTQYF.

This rearrangement joins TRBV14 to TRBJ2-7; tentatively, D is TRBD1 or TRBD2 (6 bases each). Trimming stripped 1 base from V and 6 bases from J, with 10 bases between. The CDR3 runs to 13 residues. The germline V gene has CDR1 SGHDN and CDR2 FVKESK. In DNA, the CDR3 is TGTGCCAGCAGCCAAGCTCGGGGGCTCGAGCAGTACTTC. As protein: CASSQARGLEQYF.

This chain joins TRBV19 and TRBJ2-1, with D perhaps TRBD2 (6 bases). Trimming took 3 bases from V and 2 from J, leaving 29 bases between them. Looked up from germline, CDR1 is LNHDA and CDR2 is SQIVND (reference sequence). This CDR3 has 21 amino acids. For the CDR3, the DNA is TGTGCCAGTAGTATGTCCGTGACTCCAACTTCGGGACTGCGGACCTACAATGAGCAGTTCTTC. Protein sequence: CASSMSVTPTSGLRTYNEQFF.